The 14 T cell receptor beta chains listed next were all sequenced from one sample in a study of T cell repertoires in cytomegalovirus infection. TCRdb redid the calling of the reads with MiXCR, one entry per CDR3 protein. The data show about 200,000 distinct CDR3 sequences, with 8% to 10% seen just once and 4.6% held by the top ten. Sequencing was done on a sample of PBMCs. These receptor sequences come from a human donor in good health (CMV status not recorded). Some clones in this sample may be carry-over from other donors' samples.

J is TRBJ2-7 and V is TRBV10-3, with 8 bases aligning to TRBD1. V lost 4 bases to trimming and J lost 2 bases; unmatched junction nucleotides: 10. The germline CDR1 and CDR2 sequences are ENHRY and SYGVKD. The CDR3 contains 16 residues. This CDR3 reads CAISATGQGGAYEQYF. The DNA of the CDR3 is TGTGCCATCAGTGCTACCGGACAGGGAGGTGCCTACGAGCAGTACTTC.

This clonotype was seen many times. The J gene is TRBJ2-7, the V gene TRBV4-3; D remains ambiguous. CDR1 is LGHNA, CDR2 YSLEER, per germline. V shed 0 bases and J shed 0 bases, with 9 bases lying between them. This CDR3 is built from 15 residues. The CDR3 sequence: CASSQDLLDSYEQYF. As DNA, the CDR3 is TGCGCCAGCAGCCAAGATCTTTTGGACTCCTACGAGCAGTACTTC.

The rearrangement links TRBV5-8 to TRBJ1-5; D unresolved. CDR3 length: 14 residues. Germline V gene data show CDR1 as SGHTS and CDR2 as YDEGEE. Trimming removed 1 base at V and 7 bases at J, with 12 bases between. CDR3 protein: CASSLSLGTQPQHF. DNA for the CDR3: TGTGCCAGCAGCTTGTCTCTAGGAACCCAGCCCCAGCATTTT.

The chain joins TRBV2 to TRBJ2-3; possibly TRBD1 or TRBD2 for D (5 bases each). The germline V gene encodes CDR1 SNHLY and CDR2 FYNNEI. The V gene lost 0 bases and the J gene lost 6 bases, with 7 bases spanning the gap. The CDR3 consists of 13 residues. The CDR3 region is CASSEAGTDTQYF. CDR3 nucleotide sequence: TGTGCCAGCAGTGAAGCAGGGACCGATACGCAGTATTTT.

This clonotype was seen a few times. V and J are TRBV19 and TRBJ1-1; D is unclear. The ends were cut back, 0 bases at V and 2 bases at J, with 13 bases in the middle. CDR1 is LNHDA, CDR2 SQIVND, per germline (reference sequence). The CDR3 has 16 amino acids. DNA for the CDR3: TGTGCCAGTAGTATAGAAATAAGGAGGCGAAACACTGAAGCTTTCTTT. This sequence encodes CASSIEIRRRNTEAFF.

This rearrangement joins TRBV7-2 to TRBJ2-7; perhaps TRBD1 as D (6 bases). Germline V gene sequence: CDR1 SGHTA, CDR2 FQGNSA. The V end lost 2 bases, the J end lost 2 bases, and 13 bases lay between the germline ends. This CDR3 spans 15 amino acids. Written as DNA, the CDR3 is TGTGCCAGCAGCTTATTGGAACAGGGACCCTACGAGCAGTACTTC. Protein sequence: CASSLLEQGPYEQYF. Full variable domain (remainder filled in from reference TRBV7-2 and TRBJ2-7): GAGVSQSPSNKVTEKGKDVELRCDPISGHTALYWYRQSLGQGLEFLIYFQGNSAPDKSGLPSDRFSAERTGGSVSTLTIQRTQQEDSAVYLCASSLLEQGPYEQYFGPGTRLTVT.

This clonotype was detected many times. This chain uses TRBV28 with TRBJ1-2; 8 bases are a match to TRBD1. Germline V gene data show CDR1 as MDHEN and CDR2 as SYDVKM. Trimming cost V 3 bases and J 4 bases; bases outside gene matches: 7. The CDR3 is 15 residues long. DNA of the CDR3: TGTGCCAGCAGTTTGTCAGGGGGCCTAATCTATGGCTACACCTTC. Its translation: CASSLSGGLIYGYTF.

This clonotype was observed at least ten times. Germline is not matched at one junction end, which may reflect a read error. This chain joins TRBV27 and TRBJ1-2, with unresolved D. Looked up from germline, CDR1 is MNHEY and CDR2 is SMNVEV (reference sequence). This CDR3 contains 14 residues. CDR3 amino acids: CATSPTASFYGYTF. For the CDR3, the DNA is TGTGCCACCAGTCCAACGGCCTCATTCTATGGCTACACCTTC.

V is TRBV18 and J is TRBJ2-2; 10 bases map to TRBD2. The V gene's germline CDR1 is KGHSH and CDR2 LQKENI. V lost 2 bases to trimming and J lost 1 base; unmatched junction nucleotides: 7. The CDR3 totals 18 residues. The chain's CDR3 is CASSPRASGRKNTGELFF. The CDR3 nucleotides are TGTGCCAGCTCACCAAGGGCTAGCGGGAGAAAGAACACCGGGGAGCTGTTTTTT. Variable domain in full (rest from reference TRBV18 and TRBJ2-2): NAGVMQNPRHLVRRRGQEARLRCSPMKGHSHVYWYRQLPEEGLKFMVYLQKENIIDESGMPKERFSAEFPKEGPSILRIQQVVRGDSAAYFCASSPRASGRKNTGELFFGEGSRLTVL.

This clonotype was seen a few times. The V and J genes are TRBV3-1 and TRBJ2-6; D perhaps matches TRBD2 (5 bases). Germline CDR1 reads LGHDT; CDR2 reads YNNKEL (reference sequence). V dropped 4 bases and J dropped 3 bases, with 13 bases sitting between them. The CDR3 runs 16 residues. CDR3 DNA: TGTGCCAGCAGCCGAGGGCCGAATAGTGGGGCCAACGTCCTGACTTTC. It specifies CASSRGPNSGANVLTF. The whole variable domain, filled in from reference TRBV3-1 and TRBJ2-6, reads DTAVSQTPKYLVTQMGNDKSIKCEQNLGHDTMYWYKQDSKKFLKIMFSYNNKELIINETVPNRFSPKSPDKAHLNLHINSLELGDSAVYFCASSRGPNSGANVLTFGAGSRLTVL.

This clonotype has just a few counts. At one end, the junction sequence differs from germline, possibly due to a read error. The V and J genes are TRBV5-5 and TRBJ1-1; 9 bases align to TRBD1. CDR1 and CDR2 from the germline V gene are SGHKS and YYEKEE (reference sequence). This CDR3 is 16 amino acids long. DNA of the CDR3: TGTGCCAGCAGATTGGGTCTCTTCTCGGGACAGGGTGAAGCTTTCTTT. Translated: CASRLGLFSGQGEAFF. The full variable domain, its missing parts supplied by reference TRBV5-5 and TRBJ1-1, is DAGVTQSPTHLIKTRGQQVTLRCSPISGHKSVSWYQQVLGQGPQFIFQYYEKEERGRGNFPDRFSARQFPNYSSELNVNALLLGDSALYLCASRLGLFSGQGEAFFGQGTRLTVV.

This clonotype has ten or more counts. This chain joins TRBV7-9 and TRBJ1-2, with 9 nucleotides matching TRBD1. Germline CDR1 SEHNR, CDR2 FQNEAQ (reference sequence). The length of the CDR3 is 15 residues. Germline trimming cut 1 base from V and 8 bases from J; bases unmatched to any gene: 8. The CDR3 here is CASSLEDGTGQGYTF. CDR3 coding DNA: TGTGCCAGCAGCTTAGAGGACGGGACAGGGCAGGGCTACACCTTC.

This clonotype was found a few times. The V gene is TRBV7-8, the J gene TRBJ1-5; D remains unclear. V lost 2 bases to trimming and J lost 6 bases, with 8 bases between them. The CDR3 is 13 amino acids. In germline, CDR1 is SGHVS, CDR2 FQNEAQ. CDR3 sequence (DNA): TGTGCCAGCAGCTTAACACAGTTTCAGCCCCAGCATTTT. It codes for CASSLTQFQPQHF. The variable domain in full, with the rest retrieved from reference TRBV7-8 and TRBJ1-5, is GAGVSQSPRYKVAKRGQDVALRCDPISGHVSLFWYQQALGQGPEFLTYFQNEAQLDKSGLPSDRFFAERPEGSVSTLKIQRTQQEDSAVYLCASSLTQFQPQHFGDGTRLSIL.

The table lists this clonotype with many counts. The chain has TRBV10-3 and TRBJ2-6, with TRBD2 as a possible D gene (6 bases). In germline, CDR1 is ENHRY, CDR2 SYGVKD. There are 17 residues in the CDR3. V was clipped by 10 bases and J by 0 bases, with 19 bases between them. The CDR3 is CASNAGRKSSGANVLTF. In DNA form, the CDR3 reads TGTGCCAGCAATGCGGGACGGAAGAGCTCTGGGGCCAACGTCCTGACTTTC.